This TCR beta chain was sequenced during a study of control samples from healthy donors and cancer patients. Profiled with immunoSEQ multiplex PCR; TCRdb holds only in-frame clones, not every one. The sample lists 75,000 to 95,000 clones, roughly 90% occurring once. The germline gives CDR1 MNHEY, CDR2 SVGAGI. CDR3 length: 12 residues. The V gene lost 8 bases and the J gene lost 3 bases, with 10 bases spanning the gap. V and J are TRBV6-5 and TRBJ1-1; D might be TRBD1 (5 bases). This TCR derives from a woman aged 50 to 60 in good health. Sequencing was done on a sample of blood. The CDR3 DNA sequence: TGTGCCAGCTGCAGGGTGGACACTGAAGCTTTCTTT. Its translation is CASCRVDTEAFF.